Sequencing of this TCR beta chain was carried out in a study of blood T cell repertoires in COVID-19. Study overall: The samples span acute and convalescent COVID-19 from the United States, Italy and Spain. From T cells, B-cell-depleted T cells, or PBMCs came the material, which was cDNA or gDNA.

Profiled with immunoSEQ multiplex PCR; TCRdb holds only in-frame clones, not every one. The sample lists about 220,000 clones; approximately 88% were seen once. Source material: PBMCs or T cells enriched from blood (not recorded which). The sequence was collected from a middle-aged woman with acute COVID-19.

The CDR3 sequence: CATSKGSKVDEQFF. The CDR3 DNA reads as TGTGCCACCAGCAAGGGGTCAAAGGTGGATGAGCAGTTCTTC. The chain employs TRBV15 and TRBJ2-1, with D possibly being TRBD1 (5 bases). CDR3 length: 14 amino acids. Germline V gene lookup returns CDR1 LNHNV and CDR2 YYDKDF (reference sequence). The V end lost 4 bases, the J end lost 8 bases, and 15 bases lay between the germline ends.